A selection of T cell receptor beta chains follows, all from one sample in a study of Graves' ophthalmopathy and Graves' hyperthyroidism. TCRdb ran MiXCR on the multiplex PCR reads and lists one entry per CDR3 protein. The sample contains hundreds of thousands of distinct CDR3 sequences, roughly 40% of which appear only once. The sample consisted of peripheral blood. The source of these receptors is an adult man with Graves' ophthalmopathy. The CDR3 runs from the conserved cysteine through the conserved F or W. The D gene is left open where the match is weak. Some rows mark clone size as missing; the rest say once, few, many or name a class of expanded clone.

abundance,d_gene,v_gene,j_gene,CDR3aa,CDR3nt
few,TRBD1,TRBV9,TRBJ2-7,CASSVGDRISDEQYF,TGTGCCAGCAGCGTGGGGGACAGGATCTCGGACGAGCAGTACTTC
.,.,TRBV29-1,TRBJ2-3,CSVEDDKSTDTQYF,TGCAGCGTTGAAGATGACAAGAGCACAGATACGCAGTATTTT
.,.,TRBV9,TRBJ1-5,CASSMGLAGGVQPQHF,TGTGCCAGCAGCATGGGACTAGCGGGAGGGGTGCAGCCCCAGCATTTT
few,TRBD1,TRBV5-1,TRBJ2-7,CASRQQTGGDEQYF,TGCGCCAGCCGCCAACAGACAGGGGGAGACGAGCAGTACTTC
many,TRBD2,TRBV29-1,TRBJ2-7,CSVETSGRASSGEQYF,TGCAGCGTTGAAACTAGCGGGAGGGCCTCTTCTGGCGAGCAGTACTTC
many,.,TRBV24-1,TRBJ1-3,CATSDGYSGNTIYF,TGTGCCACCAGTGACGGGTACTCTGGAAACACCATATATTTT
many,.,TRBV10-3,TRBJ1-2,CAISDTIANYGYTF,TGTGCCATCAGTGACACAATCGCTAACTATGGCTACACCTTC
many,.,TRBV10-3,TRBJ1-6,CAISSSGTARGNSPLHF,TGTGCCATCTCGAGTTCGGGAACAGCCAGGGGCAATTCACCCCTCCACTTT
.,TRBD1,TRBV24-1,TRBJ1-5,CAASDRGTGNQPQHF,TGTGCCGCCAGCGACCGAGGGACAGGGAATCAGCCCCAGCATTTT
few,TRBD2,TRBV10-1,TRBJ2-2,CATVGGAGELFF,TGCGCCACCGTTGGGGGGGCCGGGGAGCTGTTTTTT
.,TRBD1,TRBV27,TRBJ2-7,CASSRQGTRSYEQYF,TGTGCCAGCAGCCGACAGGGGACCCGCTCCTACGAGCAGTACTTC
few,.,TRBV5-1,TRBJ2-3,CASSSPGDTQYF,TGCGCCAGCAGCTCCCCCGGAGATACGCAGTATTTT